This TCR beta chain was sequenced during a study of T cell responses to AZD1222 COVID-19 vaccine. Findings of the study overall: Baseline seropositivity occurred in only six or seven AZD1222 recipients. Mostly white British, mostly female donors; authors suggested clonal diversity may be underestimated.

It was second doses at about 4 or about 12 weeks that were pooled. Points on this clone: Its specificity is unknown.

CDR3 size: 14 residues. Germline-derived CDR1 and CDR2 are PRHDT and FYEKMQ (reference sequence). The V end was cut by 5 bases, the J end by 1 base, with 9 bases between. Data came from immunoSEQ multiplex PCR; TCRdb stores just in-frame clones and leaves some out. The sample lists roughly 120,000 clones, more than 70% occurring once. Here the sequenced sample was peripheral blood, taken 28 days after the second AZD1222 dose. The sequence was obtained from an adult who received the AZD1222 COVID-19 vaccine. V is TRBV13 and J is TRBJ2-4, with unresolved D. CDR3 region: CASSERLAKNIQYF. In DNA, the CDR3 is TGTGCCAGCAGCGAGCGTTTGGCCAAAAACATTCAGTACTTC.